Listed here are 21 T cell receptor beta chains from one sample, sequenced in a study of blood T cell repertoires in COVID-19. The repertoire was sequenced with immunoSEQ multiplex PCR; TCRdb's copy has only in-frame clones and lacks some. Among some 170,000 clones listed, roughly 80% were seen once. The sample taken for sequencing was peripheral blood. The receptors stem from a woman between 40 and 50 years old with COVID-19, enrolled during active disease.

This chain joins TRBV7-2 and TRBJ2-5, with D perhaps matching TRBD1 (6 bases). Germline loops: CDR1 SGHTA, CDR2 FQGNSA. The CDR3 is 14 residues long. Trimming removed 4 bases from V and 5 bases from J, with 14 bases in between. CDR3 bases: TGTGCCAGCAGCTACAGGGTTTCGGGGGAGACCCAGTACTTC. As protein: CASSYRVSGETQYF.

This clone occurred a few times. V and J are TRBV6-6 and TRBJ1-5; 7 bases fit TRBD1. J lost 9 bases, V lost 6 bases, and 14 bases had no gene match. The CDR3 is 15 amino acids. CDR1 and CDR2 from the germline V gene are MNHNY and SVGAGI (reference sequence). CDR3 sequence: CASRANAGGTVPQHF. The CDR3 nucleotides read TGTGCCAGCAGGGCGAACGCAGGGGGGACGGTGCCCCAGCATTTT.

The rearrangement links TRBV19 to TRBJ2-5, with 11 bases matching TRBD1. CDR1 and CDR2 (germline): LNHDA, SQIVND (reference sequence). The CDR3 sequence is 16 residues long. The junction had 7 bases not matched to a gene; V was cut back by 5 bases and J by 2 bases. The CDR3 reads CASSAGQGVTQETQYF. CDR3 coding DNA: TGTGCCAGTAGTGCGGGACAGGGGGTGACACAAGAGACCCAGTACTTC.

The chain has TRBV12-3 or TRBV12-4 and TRBJ2-2, with a possible D match to TRBD2 (6 bases). V dropped 3 bases and J dropped 7 bases, with 9 bases sitting between them. This CDR3 has 13 residues. CDR3 loop: CASSLSEGGELFF. The CDR3 DNA is TGTGCCAGCAGTTTGTCGGAGGGCGGGGAGCTGTTTTTT.

The chain has TRBV5-5 and TRBJ1-6, with TRBD1 matching 7 bases. Germline V gene sequence: CDR1 SGHKS, CDR2 YYEKEE (reference sequence). Trimming cost V 4 bases and J 0 bases; bases outside gene matches: 4. The CDR3 consists of 16 residues. The CDR3 coding sequence is TGTGCCAGCAGCCCGGGACAGAGCTCCTATAATTCACCCCTCCACTTT. Protein product: CASSPGQSSYNSPLHF.

This chain connects TRBV4-1 to TRBJ2-1; 7 bases fit TRBD2. The CDR3 totals 20 residues. V was pared by 0 bases and J by 1 base, with 15 bases of the junction left unmatched. Germline assignment: CDR1 MGHRA and CDR2 YSYEKL. Here the CDR3 reads CASSQDSIAGPSGSYNEQFF. CDR3 bases: TGCGCCAGCAGCCAAGATTCGATAGCGGGCCCCAGCGGGTCCTACAATGAGCAGTTCTTC.

CDR3 nucleotide sequence: TGTGCCAGCAGCGTAGGGGCAGTCGGCTATGGCTACACCTTC. This codes for CASSVGAVGYGYTF. V is TRBV9 and J is TRBJ1-2; D is unclear. This CDR3 contains 14 residues. CDR1 and CDR2 (germline): SGDLS, YYNGEE. The V end lost 0 bases, the J end lost 4 bases, and 10 bases lay between the germline ends. The complete variable domain, with remaining parts taken from reference TRBV9 and TRBJ1-2, reads DSGVTQTPKHLITATGQRVTLRCSPRSGDLSVYWYQQSLDQGLQFLIQYYNGEERAKGNILERFSAQQFPDLHSELNLSSLELGDSALYFCASSVGAVGYGYTFGSGTRLTVV.

This chain links TRBV27 with TRBJ2-7, with TRBD2 identical over 7 bases. The CDR3 length is 17 residues. In germline, CDR1 is MNHEY, CDR2 SMNVEV (reference sequence). V dropped 5 bases and J dropped 3; count of bases not matched to a gene: 16. The CDR3 bases are TGTGCCAGCAGTGTTAGAAGTGGCCCTAGCGGCAGCTACGAGCAGTACTTC. It translates to CASSVRSGPSGSYEQYF.

V gene TRBV10-3 combines with J gene TRBJ2-5, with 7 bases fitting TRBD1. Germline CDR1 ENHRY, CDR2 SYGVKD. This CDR3 spans 14 amino acids. J was trimmed by 1 base and V by 5 bases; bases with no gene match: 4. Here the CDR3 reads CAISPGQTQETQYF. CDR3 nucleotide sequence: TGTGCCATCAGTCCGGGACAGACCCAAGAGACCCAGTACTTC.

The genes are TRBV4-1 and TRBJ1-2; TRBD1 might be the D (5 bases). The CDR3 extends over 15 amino acids. Trimming left V 0 bases short and J 6 bases short, with 14 bases between. Germline V gene lookup returns CDR1 MGHRA and CDR2 YSYEKL. This CDR3 reads CASSQDDLRGDGYTF. Here the CDR3 DNA reads TGCGCCAGCAGCCAAGATGACCTACGGGGGGATGGCTACACCTTC.

The J gene is TRBJ1-2, the V gene TRBV3-1 (or the pseudogene TRBV3-2); unclear D gene. CDR1 and CDR2 (germline): LGHDT, YNNKEL (reference sequence). The CDR3 is 14 residues long. Trimming took off 1 base at V and 7 bases at J, with 13 bases between the two ends. CDR3 sequence reads: CASSQGRGGSGYTF. The CDR3, as DNA: TGTGCCAGCAGCCAAGGGCGGGGAGGTTCTGGCTACACCTTC.

The rearrangement links TRBV5-1 to TRBJ1-4; D uncertain. This CDR3 is 15 amino acids long. Germline V lookup: CDR1 SGHRS, CDR2 YFSETQ. V lost 3 bases, J lost 8 bases, and 17 bases lay in between. CDR3 in DNA: TGCGCCAGCAGCTCCCACGGGCAGGAGGAGGAAAAACTGTTTTTT. Its translation is CASSSHGQEEEKLFF.

V is TRBV9 and J is TRBJ1-1; D might be TRBD1 (6 bases). The length of the CDR3 is 14 residues. V was clipped by 2 bases and J by 4 bases, with 12 bases between them. Germline V gives CDR1 SGDLS, CDR2 YYNGEE. CDR3 sequence (DNA): TGTGCCAGCAGCGTTGGACAGTTGGCCACTGAAGCTTTCTTT. It encodes CASSVGQLATEAFF.

The rearrangement links TRBV24-1 to TRBJ2-1; 7 positions match TRBD2. This CDR3 is 15 amino acids long. V trimming: 2 bases; J trimming: 7 bases; junction bases outside the gene matches: 7. Germline V gene lookup returns CDR1 KGHDR and CDR2 SFDVKD. CDR3: CATSDSPPSGNEQFF. The CDR3 DNA sequence: TGTGCCACCAGTGATTCCCCCCCTAGCGGAAATGAGCAGTTCTTC.

The chain links TRBV30 to TRBJ1-2; D is unresolved. CDR1 and CDR2 from the germline V gene are GTSNPN and SVGIG (reference sequence). V lost 6 bases and J 8 bases, leaving 19 bases between the germline ends. The CDR3 contains 13 residues. This CDR3 reads CACAVGSFKGYTF. The DNA for the CDR3 is TGTGCCTGCGCCGTGGGGAGTTTCAAAGGCTACACCTTC.

The chain joins TRBV3-1 (or the pseudogene TRBV3-2) to TRBJ2-4; a weak D match, TRBD1 (6 bases). In germline, CDR1 is LGHDT, CDR2 YNNKEL (reference sequence). The length of the CDR3 is 14 residues. Trimming cost V 1 base and J 6 bases, with 10 bases left between them. CDR3 sequence (DNA): TGTGCCAGCAGCCAAGCAGGGGCCGGAAACATTCAGTACTTC. Amino acid sequence: CASSQAGAGNIQYF.

The chain carries TRBV12-3 or TRBV12-4 and TRBJ1-1; D is perhaps TRBD1 (6 bases). The V gene lost 7 bases and the J gene lost 5 bases, with 14 bases spanning the gap. The CDR3 has 13 amino acids. The CDR3 DNA follows: TGTGCCAGCACTTACAGGGACGAGACTGAAGCTTTCTTT. Protein sequence: CASTYRDETEAFF.

The chain has TRBV24-1 and TRBJ2-3, with TRBD2 as a possible D gene (5 bases). This CDR3 contains 14 residues. Germline assignment: CDR1 KGHDR and CDR2 SFDVKD. V was pared by 7 bases and J by 0 bases, with 10 bases between. In nucleotides, the CDR3 is TGTGCCACCAGGGCGGGTTCGAGCACAGATACGCAGTATTTT. Encoded protein: CATRAGSSTDTQYF.

The chain joins TRBV7-9 to TRBJ2-5; 9 bases agree with TRBD2. CDR1 SEHNR and CDR2 FQNEAQ come from the germline V gene (reference sequence). Unmatched junction bases numbered 5, after V lost 2 bases and J lost 4 bases. The CDR3 has 15 residues. The CDR3 here is CASSLRLAGVETQYF. CDR3 DNA sequence: TGTGCCAGCAGCTTAAGGTTAGCGGGAGTAGAGACCCAGTACTTC.

This clone was detected only once. The rearrangement uses TRBV2 and TRBJ2-1, with 9 bases that match TRBD2. Germline values: CDR1 SNHLY, CDR2 FYNNEI. With V trimmed by 6 bases and J by 1 base, 4 bases remained unmatched. The CDR3 is 15 residues long. The CDR3 DNA is TGTGCCAGCAGCCAGGGACTAGCATCCTACAATGAGCAGTTCTTC. The encoded protein is CASSQGLASYNEQFF.

The genes are TRBV6-1 and TRBJ1-2; unclear D gene. Germline assignment: CDR1 MNHNS and CDR2 SASEGT. Deletions cut 3 bases from V and 2 bases from J, with 7 bases between. This CDR3 has 13 amino acids. Here the CDR3 DNA reads TGTGCCAGCAGTGAGTTGTTAAACTATGGCTACACCTTC. Protein sequence: CASSELLNYGYTF.